This T cell receptor (beta chain) was captured by sequencing in a study of blood T cell repertoires in COVID-19. In germline, CDR1 is LGHDT, CDR2 YNNKEL (reference sequence). CDR3 length: 16 residues. Between the trimmed V and J ends, which lost 0 bases and 2 bases, there was a span of 13 bases. The method was immunoSEQ multiplex PCR; TCRdb's version includes in-frame clones alone and lacks a portion of them. The sample carries roughly 200,000 clones, roughly 89% recorded once. This clone was seen only once. This clonotype was sampled from a woman aged 40 to 49 with acute COVID-19. Sequenced input: PBMCs or T cells enriched from blood (not recorded which). The chain is built from TRBV3-1 (or the pseudogene TRBV3-2) and TRBJ1-1; a weak D match, TRBD1 (5 bases). Written as DNA, the CDR3 is TGTGCCAGCAGCCAAGATCATCGACAGATAAACACTGAAGCTTTCTTT. It yields the protein CASSQDHRQINTEAFF.